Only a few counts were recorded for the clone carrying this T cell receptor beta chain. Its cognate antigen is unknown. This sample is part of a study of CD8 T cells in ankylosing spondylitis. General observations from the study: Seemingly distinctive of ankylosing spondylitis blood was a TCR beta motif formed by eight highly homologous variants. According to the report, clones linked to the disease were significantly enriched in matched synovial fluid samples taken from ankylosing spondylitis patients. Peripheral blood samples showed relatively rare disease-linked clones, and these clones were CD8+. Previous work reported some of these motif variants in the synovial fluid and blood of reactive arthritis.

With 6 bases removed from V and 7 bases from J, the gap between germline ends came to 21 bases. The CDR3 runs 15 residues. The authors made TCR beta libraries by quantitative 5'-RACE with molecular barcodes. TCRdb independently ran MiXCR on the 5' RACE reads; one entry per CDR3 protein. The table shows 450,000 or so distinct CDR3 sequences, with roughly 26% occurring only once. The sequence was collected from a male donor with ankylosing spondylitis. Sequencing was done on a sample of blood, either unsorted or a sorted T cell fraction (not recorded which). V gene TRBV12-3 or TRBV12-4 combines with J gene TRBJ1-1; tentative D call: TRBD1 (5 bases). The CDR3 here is CASSPRGREGLEAFF. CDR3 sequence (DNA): TGTGCCAGCAGCCCCCGGGGCAGGGAGGGACTTGAAGCTTTCTTT.